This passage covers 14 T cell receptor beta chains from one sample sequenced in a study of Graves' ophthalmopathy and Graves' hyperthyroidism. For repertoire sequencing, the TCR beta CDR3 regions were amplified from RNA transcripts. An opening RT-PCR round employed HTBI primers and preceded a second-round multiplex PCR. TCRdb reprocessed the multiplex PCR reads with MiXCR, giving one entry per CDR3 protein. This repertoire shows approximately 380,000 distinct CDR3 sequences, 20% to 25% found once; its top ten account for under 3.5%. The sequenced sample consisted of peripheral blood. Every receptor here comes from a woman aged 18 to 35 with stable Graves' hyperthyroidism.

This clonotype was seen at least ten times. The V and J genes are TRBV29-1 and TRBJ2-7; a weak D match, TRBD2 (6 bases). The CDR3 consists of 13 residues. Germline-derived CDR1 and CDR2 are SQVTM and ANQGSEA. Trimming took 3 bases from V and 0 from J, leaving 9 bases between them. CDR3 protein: CSVDGGNSYEQYF. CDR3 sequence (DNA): TGCAGCGTTGACGGCGGGAACTCCTACGAGCAGTACTTC.

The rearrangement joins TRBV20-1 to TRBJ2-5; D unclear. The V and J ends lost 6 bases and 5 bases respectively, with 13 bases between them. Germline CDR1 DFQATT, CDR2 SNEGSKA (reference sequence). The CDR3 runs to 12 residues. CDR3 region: CSAAAAMETQYF. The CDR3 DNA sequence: TGCAGTGCCGCCGCGGCCATGGAGACCCAGTACTTC.

The chain's CDR3 is CSAQTSGTYEQYF. For the CDR3, the DNA is TGCAGTGCTCAGACTAGCGGGACGTACGAGCAGTACTTC. This chain uses TRBV20-1 with TRBJ2-7; 11 nucleotides agree with TRBD2. J was trimmed by 4 bases and V by 5 bases; bases with no gene match: 4. The CDR3 is made up of 13 amino acids. Germline-derived CDR1 and CDR2 are DFQATT and SNEGSKA (reference sequence).

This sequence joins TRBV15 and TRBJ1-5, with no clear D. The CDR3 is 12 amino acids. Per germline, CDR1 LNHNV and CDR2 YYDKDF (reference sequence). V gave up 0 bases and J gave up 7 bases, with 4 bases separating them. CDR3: CATSRDRQPQHF. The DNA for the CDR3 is TGTGCCACCAGCAGAGATCGCCAGCCCCAGCATTTT.

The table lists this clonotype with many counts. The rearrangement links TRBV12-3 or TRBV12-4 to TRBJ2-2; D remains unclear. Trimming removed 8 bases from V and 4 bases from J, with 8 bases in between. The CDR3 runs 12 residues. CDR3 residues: CASARLTGELFF. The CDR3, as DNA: TGTGCCAGCGCCCGACTCACCGGGGAGCTGTTTTTT.

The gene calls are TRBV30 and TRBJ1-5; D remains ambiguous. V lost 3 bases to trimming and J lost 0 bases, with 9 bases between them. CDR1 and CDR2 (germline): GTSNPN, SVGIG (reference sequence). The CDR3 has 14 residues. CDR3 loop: CAWSQVYSNQPQHF. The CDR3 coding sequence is TGTGCCTGGAGCCAAGTATATAGCAATCAGCCCCAGCATTTT.

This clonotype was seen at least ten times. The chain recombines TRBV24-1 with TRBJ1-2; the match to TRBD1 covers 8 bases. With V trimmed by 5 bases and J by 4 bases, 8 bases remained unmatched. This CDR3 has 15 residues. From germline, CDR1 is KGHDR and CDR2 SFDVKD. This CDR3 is CATSGGQARSYGYTF. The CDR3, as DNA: TGTGCCACCAGTGGGGGACAGGCCCGCTCCTATGGCTACACCTTC.

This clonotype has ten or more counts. The CDR3 DNA sequence: TGTGCCAGCAGTGACCCGGGACAGGGGCATGGCTACACCTTC. Its protein is CASSDPGQGHGYTF. The chain links TRBV28 to TRBJ1-2; 10 positions agree with TRBD1. This CDR3 contains 14 residues. Germline V CDR1 and CDR2: MDHEN, SYDVKM. V lost 5 bases to trimming and J lost 6 bases; unmatched junction nucleotides: 6.

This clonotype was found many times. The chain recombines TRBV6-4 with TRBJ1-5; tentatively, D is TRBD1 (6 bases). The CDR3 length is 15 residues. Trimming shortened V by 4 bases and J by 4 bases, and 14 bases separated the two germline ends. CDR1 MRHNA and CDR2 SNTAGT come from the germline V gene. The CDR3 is CASSGGGIRNQPQHF. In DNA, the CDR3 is TGTGCCAGCAGTGGCGGGGGCATTAGGAATCAGCCCCAGCATTTT.

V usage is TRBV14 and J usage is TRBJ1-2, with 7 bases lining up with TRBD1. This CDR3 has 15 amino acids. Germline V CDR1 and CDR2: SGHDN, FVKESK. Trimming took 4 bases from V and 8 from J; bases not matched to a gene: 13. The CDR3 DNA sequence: TGTGCCAGCAGCCGAGGGACAGTGTTTGGTATCGGCTACACCTTC. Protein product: CASSRGTVFGIGYTF.

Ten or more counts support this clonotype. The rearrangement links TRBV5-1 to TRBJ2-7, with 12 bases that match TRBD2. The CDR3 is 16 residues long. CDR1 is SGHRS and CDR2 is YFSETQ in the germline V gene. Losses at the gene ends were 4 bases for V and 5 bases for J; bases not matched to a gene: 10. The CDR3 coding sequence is TGCGCCAGCAGCCCACCCCTAGCGGGAGGGCCCGACGAGCAGTACTTC. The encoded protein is CASSPPLAGGPDEQYF. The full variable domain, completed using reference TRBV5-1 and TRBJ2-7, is KAGVTQTPRYLIKTRGQQVTLSCSPISGHRSVSWYQQTPGQGLQFLFEYFSETQRNKGNFPGRFSGRQFSNSRSEMNVSTLELGDSALYLCASSPPLAGGPDEQYFGPGTRLTVT.

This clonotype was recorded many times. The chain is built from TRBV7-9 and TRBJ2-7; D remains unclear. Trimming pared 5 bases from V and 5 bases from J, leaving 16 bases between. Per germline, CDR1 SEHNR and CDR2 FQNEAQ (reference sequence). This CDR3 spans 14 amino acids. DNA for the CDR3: TGTGCCAGCAGCGACGACCGAGGACGGAACGAGCAGTACTTC. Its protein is CASSDDRGRNEQYF. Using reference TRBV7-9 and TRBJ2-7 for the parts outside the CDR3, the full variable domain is DTGVSQNPRHKITKRGQNVTFRCDPISEHNRLYWYRQTLGQGPEFLTYFQNEAQLEKSRLLSDRFSAERPKGSFSTLEIQRTEQGDSAMYLCASSDDRGRNEQYFGPGTRLTVT.

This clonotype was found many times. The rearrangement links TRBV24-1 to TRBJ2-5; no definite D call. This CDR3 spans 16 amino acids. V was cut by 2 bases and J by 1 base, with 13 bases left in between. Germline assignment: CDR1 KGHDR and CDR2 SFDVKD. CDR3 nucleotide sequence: TGTGCCACCAGTGATTCGACCTTGTACCCCCAAGAGACCCAGTACTTC. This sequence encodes CATSDSTLYPQETQYF.

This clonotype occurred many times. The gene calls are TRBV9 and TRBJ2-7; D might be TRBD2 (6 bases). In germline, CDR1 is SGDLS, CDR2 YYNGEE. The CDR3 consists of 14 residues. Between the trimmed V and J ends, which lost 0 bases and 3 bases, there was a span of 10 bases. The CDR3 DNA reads TGTGCCAGCAGCGTAGGAGGGACTGACTACGAGCAGTACTTC. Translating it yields CASSVGGTDYEQYF.